Listed below are T cell receptor beta chains from one sample, sequenced in a study of vaccination effects on CD4 cells after COVID-19. Antigen specificity for these receptors is unknown. Generated by immunoSEQ multiplex PCR, the TCRdb table keeps only in-frame clones and is missing some. The data hold tens of thousands of clones, with roughly 80% observed a single time. Sequences were derived from CD4+ T cells from PBMCs cultured without peptide, sampled before COVID-19 vaccination. The receptors shown here come from a human donor who received a COVID-19 vaccine. CDR3s include the opening cysteine and the closing phenylalanine or tryptophan. The order of the fields is V gene, J gene, D gene, clone size, CDR3 DNA, CDR3 protein. The D gene is left open where the match is weak. Clone size is shown for a subset of rows, as once, few, many or a class of expanded clone.

>TRBV9|TRBJ1-6|TRBD1|-
TGTGCCAGCAGCGTATCAGGGGGAGATTCACCCCTCCACTTT
CASSVSGGDSPLHF
>TRBV19|TRBJ1-6|TRBD1|-
TGTGCCAGTAGTCCGACAGGGGGCCGGTTGAATTCACCCCTCCACTTT
CASSPTGGRLNSPLHF
>TRBV5-1|TRBJ1-4|-|once
TGCGCCAGCAGCTTGACAACAGCAACTAATGAAAAACTGTTTTTT
CASSLTTATNEKLFF
>TRBV28|TRBJ1-4|-|once
TGTGCCAGCAGTTTACCGCGGGGGGCCGGGGAAAAACTGTTTTTT
CASSLPRGAGEKLFF
>TRBV5-1|TRBJ2-3|TRBD2|-
TGCGCCAGCAGCTTGGGGGTTAGCGGGTCTTCTAGCACAGATACGCAGTATTTT
CASSLGVSGSSSTDTQYF
>TRBV7-3|TRBJ2-2|-|-
TGTGCCAGCAGGGACACCGGGACTGCTAACACCGGGGAGCTGTTTTTT
CASRDTGTANTGELFF
>TRBV10-3|TRBJ1-1|-|-
TGTGCCATCAGTTACAGGGTCGGGGTGGAAGCTTTCTTT
CAISYRVGVEAFF
>TRBV6-5|TRBJ2-1|-|-
TGTGCCAGCGAGGCGGGGACCCCCTACAATGAGCAGTTCTTC
CASEAGTPYNEQFF
>TRBV5-1|TRBJ1-2|-|once
TGCGCCAGCAGCTTGGAATGGGGGATAGATGGCTACACCTTC
CASSLEWGIDGYTF
>TRBV27|TRBJ2-3|-|-
TGTGCCAGCAGTTTGAAGGGGGGCTTGTGGGATACGCAGTATTTT
CASSLKGGLWDTQYF
>TRBV4-3|TRBJ2-2|TRBD2|-
TGCGCCAGCAGCCAATTGCGCGGGGGGGACACCGGGGAGCTGTTTTTT
CASSQLRGGDTGELFF
>TRBV7-9|TRBJ1-1|-|-
TGTGCCAGCAGCTATATACTTGGCACTGAAGCTTTCTTT
CASSYILGTEAFF
>TRBV7-3|TRBJ1-1|-|-
TGTGCCAGCAGCCCGACTGGGGGCACTGAAGCTTTCTTT
CASSPTGGTEAFF
>TRBV9|TRBJ1-6|-|-
TGTGCCAGCAGCGTAGGTGACGGGGGCGGTTCACCCCTCCACTTT
CASSVGDGGGSPLHF
>TRBV5-5|TRBJ2-1|TRBD1|once
TGTGCCAGCAGCCGGGACAGAGACGCCTCCAAGCGCAATGAGCAGTTCTTC
CASSRDRDASKRNEQFF
>TRBV12-3/TRBV12-4|TRBJ1-5|-|-
TGTGCCAGCAGTTTAGTGGGAGATCAGCCCCAGCATTTT
CASSLVGDQPQHF
>TRBV27|TRBJ1-5|-|-
TGTGCCAGCAGTTCCCCCGGCCAAAAGGGACAGCCCCAGCATTTT
CASSSPGQKGQPQHF
>TRBV6-1|TRBJ1-5|-|once
TGTGCCAGCAGTGACAGGGTTCAGCCCCAGCATTTT
CASSDRVQPQHF
>TRBV7-2|TRBJ1-4|-|-
TGTGCCAGCAGCTTAGGGTGGGGTTATAATGAAAAACTGTTTTTT
CASSLGWGYNEKLFF
>TRBV6-5|TRBJ1-1|-|-
TGTGCCAGCATGGGGGGCGGCCCCGTGAACACTGAAGCTTTCTTT
CASMGGGPVNTEAFF
>TRBV6-6|TRBJ1-5|-|-
TGTGCCAGCAGTTACTCGGGGGGGAATCAGCCCCAGCATTTT
CASSYSGGNQPQHF
>TRBV20-1|TRBJ2-3|TRBD1|-
TGCAGTGCTATGACAGGGGTTACGCAGTATTTT
CSAMTGVTQYF
>TRBV4-2|TRBJ2-5|TRBD2|-
TGTGCCAGCAGCCAACGACTAGCGGGGGAAGAGACCCAGTACTTC
CASSQRLAGEETQYF
>TRBV4-1|TRBJ2-1|-|-
TGCGCCAGCACCGAAAGCAGGGTCTACAATGAGCAGTTCTTC
CASTESRVYNEQFF
>TRBV5-4|TRBJ1-1|-|-
TGTGCCAGCAGCTTGGTCAACGGAGGGGCTTTCTTT
CASSLVNGGAFF
>TRBV19|TRBJ1-1|TRBD1|-
TGTGCCAGTAGTGTCGGGACAGGGCCGAACACTGAAGCTTTCTTT
CASSVGTGPNTEAFF
>TRBV2|TRBJ2-2|-|-
TGTGCCAGCAGTGATGGGCGGACCGGGGAGCTGTTTTTT
CASSDGRTGELFF
>TRBV4-1|TRBJ1-5|-|-
TGCGCCAGCAGCGTTGACACCATCATTCAGCCCCAGCATTTT
CASSVDTIIQPQHF
>TRBV10-3|TRBJ2-3|-|-
TGTGCCATCAGTGCCGCGACAGGCGACACAGATACGCAGTATTTT
CAISAATGDTDTQYF
>TRBV6-2/TRBV6-3|TRBJ1-5|TRBD1|few
TGTGCCAGCAGTTACCCTAGGACAGGGGACAATCAGCCCCAGCATTTT
CASSYPRTGDNQPQHF
>TRBV5-3|TRBJ2-3|-|-
TGTGCCAGAAGCTTCGATGGGACTAGCACAGATACGCAGTATTTT
CARSFDGTSTDTQYF
>TRBV5-8|TRBJ2-1|TRBD1|-
TGTGCCAGCCCCACCGCCCCGGACAGGGAGATTCATGAGCAGTTCTTC
CASPTAPDREIHEQFF
>TRBV7-2|TRBJ2-5|TRBD2|once
TGTGCCAGCAGCTTAAGGCTAGCGGGGGCCCTTGAGACCCAGTACTTC
CASSLRLAGALETQYF
>TRBV6-2/TRBV6-3|TRBJ1-2|TRBD1|few
TGTGCCAGCAGTACCCAGACAGGGGGGCATGGCTACACCTTC
CASSTQTGGHGYTF
>TRBV6-6|TRBJ1-4|-|-
TGTGCCAGCAGTTACTCTAGACAGGCGCTTAATGAAAAACTGTTTTTT
CASSYSRQALNEKLFF
>TRBV14|TRBJ2-3|-|-
TGTGCCAGCAGCCAAGCCCGGAGTTGGGACACAGATACGCAGTATTTT
CASSQARSWDTDTQYF
>TRBV7-2|TRBJ2-3|TRBD2|once
TGTGCCAGCAGCTTAAGTCCTAGCGGGGAGCCCGGAGATACGCAGTATTTT
CASSLSPSGEPGDTQYF
>TRBV5-1|TRBJ1-2|TRBD1|-
TGCGCCAGCAGCTTGAGCGGACAGGGTTACGGCTACACCTTC
CASSLSGQGYGYTF
>TRBV7-3|TRBJ2-1|-|-
TGTGCCAGCAGCTTAGGCGGCAGGGGCAATGAGCAGTTCTTC
CASSLGGRGNEQFF
>TRBV5-3|TRBJ1-5|-|-
TGTGCCAGAAGCTCGAACTTCAGGGAAATCGATAGCAATCAGCCCCAGCATTTT
CARSSNFREIDSNQPQHF
>TRBV5-1|TRBJ1-4|-|once
TGCGCCAGCAGCTTGGGGACTACTAATGAAAAACTGTTTTTT
CASSLGTTNEKLFF
>TRBV19|TRBJ1-5|TRBD1|-
TGTGCCAGTAGTCTCCCGGGACAGGGTGGTCAGCCCCAGCATTTT
CASSLPGQGGQPQHF
>TRBV7-2|TRBJ1-6|-|-
TGTGCCAGCAGCTTAGCGTGGGGGTTCAATTCACCCCTCCACTTT
CASSLAWGFNSPLHF
>TRBV2|TRBJ1-5|TRBD1|-
TGTGCCAGCAGTGGACAGGGGGCCGATCAGCCCCAGCATTTT
CASSGQGADQPQHF
>TRBV5-1|TRBJ1-3|TRBD1|-
TGCGCCAGCAGCTTTACCCCGGGACAGGTTAACTCTGGAAACACCATATATTTT
CASSFTPGQVNSGNTIYF
>TRBV14|TRBJ2-5|-|-
TGTGCCAGCAGCCAGAAGGCAGCGCTGAGAGAGACCCAGTACTTC
CASSQKAALRETQYF
>TRBV19|TRBJ1-1|-|-
TGTGCCAGTACCATCCGAACGGGGGCCGGGACTGAAGCTTTCTTT
CASTIRTGAGTEAFF
>TRBV18|TRBJ2-1|-|-
TGTGCCAGCTCACCAGGGCCTACTACGGGTGAGCAGTTCTTC
CASSPGPTTGEQFF
>TRBV2|TRBJ1-4|-|-
TGTGCCAGCAGGTCCCGGGACAACCCCAATGAAAAACTGTTTTTT
CASRSRDNPNEKLFF
>TRBV7-9|TRBJ1-4|TRBD1|-
TGTGCCAGCAGCTTCCCCTACCGGACAGGGGATATTGAAAAACTGTTTTTT
CASSFPYRTGDIEKLFF
>TRBV29-1|TRBJ1-4|TRBD1|-
TGCAGCGCGACCGGGACAGGGGATGAAAAACTGTTTTTT
CSATGTGDEKLFF
>TRBV24-1|TRBJ2-5|TRBD2|-
TGTGCCACCGGGACTAGTTCGCGTGGCGAGACCCAGTACTTC
CATGTSSRGETQYF
>TRBV5-1|TRBJ2-2|-|-
TGCGCCAGCAGCTTGATGGGGGTAGGCACCGGGGAGCTGTTTTTT
CASSLMGVGTGELFF
>TRBV19|TRBJ2-3|TRBD2|-
TGTGCCAGTAGTTCCTGGGGACTAGCGGGGGACCGACTATCCACAGATACGCAGTATTTT
CASSSWGLAGDRLSTDTQYF
>TRBV18|TRBJ1-2|-|-
TGTGCCAGCTTTGGCGGCAGGGGCCCTCATGGCTACACCTTC
CASFGGRGPHGYTF
>TRBV5-1|TRBJ1-1|TRBD1|-
TGCGCCAGCAGCAATACAGGGGTAAGATTGAACACTGAAGCTTTCTTT
CASSNTGVRLNTEAFF
>TRBV7-2|TRBJ2-3|TRBD2|-
TGTGCCAGCAGCTTTCGCAGCGGGGGGGCCTCTGATACGCAGTATTTT
CASSFRSGGASDTQYF
>TRBV5-8|TRBJ1-4|-|once
TGTGCCAGCAGCTTGGGGACCGCGGACGGTGAAAAACTGTTTTTT
CASSLGTADGEKLFF
>TRBV5-8|TRBJ1-2|TRBD1|few
TGTGCCAGCAGCCTCGGACAGGGGGATGGCTACACCTTC
CASSLGQGDGYTF